The rows below give T cell receptor beta chains drawn from one sample of a study of blood T cell repertoires in COVID-19. TCRdb's table, derived via immunoSEQ multiplex PCR, lists solely in-frame clones and lacks some. The data hold roughly 220,000 clones, with 75% to 90% observed a single time. Sequenced: PBMCs or T cells enriched from blood (not recorded which). These receptors all come from a woman between 18 and 29 years old in a cohort exposed to, infected with or recovered from COVID-19 (not recorded which). CDR3s include the opening cysteine and the closing phenylalanine or tryptophan. The D gene is left open where the match is weak. Size tells how often a clone was seen (once, few, many) or the class of an expanded clone, and some rows leave it out.

TRBJ1-2 | . | TRBV27 | . | TGTGCCAGCAGTTTGGAGGCGGGGGCGGACCCGGCGGGCGGCTACACCTTC | CASSLEAGADPAGGYTF
TRBJ2-1 | TRBD2 | TRBV7-6 | . | TGTGCCAGCAGCCAATCGAGCGGGAGGATATACAATGAGCAGTTCTTC | CASSQSSGRIYNEQFF
TRBJ2-2 | . | TRBV10-2 | few | TGCGCCAGCAGCGTACAGGGTTCCGGGGAGCTGTTTTTT | CASSVQGSGELFF
TRBJ2-3 | TRBD2 | TRBV7-8 | . | TGTGCCAGCAGCTTAGCGACTAGCGGGAGCACAGATACGCAGTATTTT | CASSLATSGSTDTQYF
TRBJ1-1 | . | TRBV7-8 | . | TGTGCCAGCACCTGGGCGTCGCGCACTGAAGCTTTCTTT | CASTWASRTEAFF
TRBJ2-7 | . | TRBV21-1 | . | TGTGCCAGCATCCCCGGACAGGGTTACGAGCAGTACTTC | CASIPGQGYEQYF
TRBJ2-1 | TRBD2 | TRBV6-5 | . | TGTGCCAGCAGTTACGGACTAGAATTCGTCAATGAGCAGTTCTTC | CASSYGLEFVNEQFF
TRBJ1-1 | TRBD1 | TRBV5-1 | . | TGCGCCAGCAGCCTGGGGGTCAGGGGGGCTGAAGCTTTCTTT | CASSLGVRGAEAFF
TRBJ2-5 | TRBD2 | TRBV9 | . | TGTGCCAGCAGCGTAGGAACTAGCGGGACCCAAGAGACCCAGTACTTC | CASSVGTSGTQETQYF
TRBJ2-7 | TRBD2 | TRBV5-6 | . | TGTGCCAGCAGCTTGGCCGCTAGCGGGGTGGCGTACGAGCAGTACTTC | CASSLAASGVAYEQYF
TRBJ2-2 | TRBD1 | TRBV19 | few | TGTGCCAGTAGTCGGACAGGGGGGAACACCGGGGAGCTGTTTTTT | CASSRTGGNTGELFF
TRBJ2-5 | . | TRBV6-5 | once | TGTGCCAGCAGTTATCCGACTGCACTGGAGACCCAGTACTTC | CASSYPTALETQYF
TRBJ1-1 | . | TRBV29-1 | . | TGCAGCGTTGAACCGAACGGTCCGAACACTGAAGCTTTCTTT | CSVEPNGPNTEAFF